A selection of T cell receptor beta chains follows, all from one sample in a study of a mutant IDH1 vaccine in newly diagnosed glioma. Profiling relied on immunoSEQ multiplex PCR, and the TCRdb table lists in-frame clones only, not all of them. Of tens of thousands of clones listed, around 80% are singletons. No antigens are known for them. Source: PBMCs, taken from a glioma patient whose treatment included an IDH1 peptide vaccine. The origin of the receptors is a man aged 50 to 59 with glioma. Each CDR3 is given without its conserved first and last residue. Fields, in order: CDR3 protein, clone size, V gene. Rows give clone size only sometimes, using once, few, many, or a class for an expanded clone.

ASSGGTSGEQY,-,TRBV5-6
ATSRAVDRVGNQPQH,once,TRBV15
ASSRGGVSYT,once,TRBV2
ASSLGVGGYNQPQH,-,TRBV5-6
ASRDRPPSYGYT,-,TRBV6-1
ASNFRPGEDTQY,once,TRBV19
ASSATQVGNQPQH,-,TRBV2
ASSVMSTNYGYT,few,TRBV9
ASSLVASSDNEQF,-,TRBV7-2
ASSSRTSERYNEQF,-,TRBV27
ASSQGGSNQPQH,-,TRBV6-1
ASSTQGKGYGYT,-,TRBV5-4
ASSAGTVGYEQY,-,TRBV9
ASSLGEGLAANTQY,-,TRBV5-1
ASSETGFYTEAF,-,TRBV27
SAGQGEAGNTIY,-,TRBV29-1
ACPREGSSYEQY,-,TRBV30
ASSAGQNLANEQF,-,TRBV2
ASSPGGGGEPQH,few,TRBV5-1
SVAGGTYTEAF,few,TRBV29-1
ASSHGTGTLTDTQY,-,TRBV14
ATSRAGAANEKLF,-,TRBV15
ASSLNANTEAF,-,TRBV7-3
ASSIASRGVNTEAF,-,TRBV19
ASSLGASTYEQY,-,TRBV27
AWSPDRGSYEQY,-,TRBV30
ASATVGSGSTDTQY,once,TRBV5-1
SVVGGDSYEQY,-,TRBV29-1
ASRQYSDTNEKLF,once,TRBV2
ASSLPPDYEQY,-,TRBV5-1
ASSLSGLGTEAF,-,TRBV7-9
AWSLLAVKGGELF,-,TRBV30
ASSLDDPVNQPQH,-,TRBV5-1
ASSPKAGFEDEQY,-,TRBV27
ASSYSGASRDGYT,-,TRBV6-5